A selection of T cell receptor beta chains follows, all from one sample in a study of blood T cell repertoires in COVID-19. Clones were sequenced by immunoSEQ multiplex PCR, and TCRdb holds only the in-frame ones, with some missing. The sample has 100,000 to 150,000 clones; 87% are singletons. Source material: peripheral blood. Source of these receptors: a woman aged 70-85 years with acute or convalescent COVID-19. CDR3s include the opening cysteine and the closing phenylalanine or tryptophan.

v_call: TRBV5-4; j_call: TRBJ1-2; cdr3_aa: CASSLWDRGRRGYTF
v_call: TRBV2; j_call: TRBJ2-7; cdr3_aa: CASRGIYEQYF
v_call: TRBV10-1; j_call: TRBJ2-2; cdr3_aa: CASSEGGKTGELFF
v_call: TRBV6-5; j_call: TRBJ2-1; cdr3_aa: CASSYDRDSYNEQFF
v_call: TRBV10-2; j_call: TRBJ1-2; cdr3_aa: CASSEPGLLVYGYTF
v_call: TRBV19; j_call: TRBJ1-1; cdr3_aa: CASSYQENTEAFF
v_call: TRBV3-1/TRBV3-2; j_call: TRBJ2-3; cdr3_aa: CASSQNSDRVTDTQYF
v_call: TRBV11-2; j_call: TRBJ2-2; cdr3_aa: CASSSTRTARLFF
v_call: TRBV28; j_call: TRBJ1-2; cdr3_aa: CASSPPGGGGYTF
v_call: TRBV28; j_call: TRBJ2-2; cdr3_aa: CASIAAGGPNGELFF
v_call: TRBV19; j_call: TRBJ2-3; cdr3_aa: CASSKSGDQDTQYF
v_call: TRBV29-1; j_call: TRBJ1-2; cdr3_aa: CSVDGAGRYGYTF
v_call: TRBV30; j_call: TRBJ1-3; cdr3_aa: CAWSRLWASGNTIYF
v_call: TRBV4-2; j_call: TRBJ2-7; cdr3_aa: CASSQATASSYEQYF
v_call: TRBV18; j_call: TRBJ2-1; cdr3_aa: CASTGLAGGSYNEQFF
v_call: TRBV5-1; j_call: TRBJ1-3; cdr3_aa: CASSLDGTAGNTIYF
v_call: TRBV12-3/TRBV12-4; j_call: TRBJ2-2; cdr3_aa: CASSQQGPELFF
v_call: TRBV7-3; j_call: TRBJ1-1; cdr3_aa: CASSLGYRQEAFF
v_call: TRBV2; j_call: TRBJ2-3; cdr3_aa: CASSGPRGAKTDTQYF
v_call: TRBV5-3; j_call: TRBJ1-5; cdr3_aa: CARSLQGDGNQPQHF
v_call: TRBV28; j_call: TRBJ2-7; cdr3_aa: CASSSQGGQGAWEQYF
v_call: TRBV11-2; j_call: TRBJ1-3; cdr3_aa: CASMGLGGNTIYF
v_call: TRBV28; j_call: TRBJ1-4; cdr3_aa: CASSFGGKTNEKLFF
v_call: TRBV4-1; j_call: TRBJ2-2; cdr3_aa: CASSQAQGAGGELFF
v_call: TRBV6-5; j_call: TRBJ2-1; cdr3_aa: CASLTGGGSHNEQFF
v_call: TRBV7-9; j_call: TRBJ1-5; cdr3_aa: CASSLGTGSSGQPQHF
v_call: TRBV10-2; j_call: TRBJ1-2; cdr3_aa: CASSAQGGVGYTF
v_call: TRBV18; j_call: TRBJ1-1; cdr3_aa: CASSPRGQGTGSTEAFF
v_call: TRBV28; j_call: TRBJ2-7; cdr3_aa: CASSLRQLQYF
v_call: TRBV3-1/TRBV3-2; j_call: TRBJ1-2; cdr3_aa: CASSPGLIQGYTF
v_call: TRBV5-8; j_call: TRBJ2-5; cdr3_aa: CASSLSGTLLSETQYF
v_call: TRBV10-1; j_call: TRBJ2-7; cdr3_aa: CASPRDGLFEQYF
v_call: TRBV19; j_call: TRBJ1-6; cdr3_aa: CASRERGSPLHF
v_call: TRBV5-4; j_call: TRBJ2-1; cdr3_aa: CASSPPGLAVNEQFF
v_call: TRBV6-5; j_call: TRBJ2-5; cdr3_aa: CASSYSTSGGQETQYF
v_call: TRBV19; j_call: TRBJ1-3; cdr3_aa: CASRTGDPGNTIYF
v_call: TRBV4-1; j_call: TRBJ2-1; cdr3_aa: CASSQGRAGGDEQFF
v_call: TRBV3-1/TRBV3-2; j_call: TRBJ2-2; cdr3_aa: CASKQGFRGGELFF
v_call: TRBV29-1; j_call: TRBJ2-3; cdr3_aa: CSVGGRTGGVDTQYF
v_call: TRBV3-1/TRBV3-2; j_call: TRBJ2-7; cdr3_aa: CASSLQGTAYEQYF